The sequence of this TCR beta chain was determined in a study of T cell clones after liver transplantation. Study observations and caveats: Low donor cell numbers restricted donor-reactive repertoire measurement in a couple of subjects.

Generated by immunoSEQ multiplex PCR, the TCRdb table keeps only in-frame clones and is missing some. The sample has approximately 100,000 clones; around 84% are singletons. A note on this clone: What it recognizes is unknown.

Germline loops: CDR1 LNHNV, CDR2 YYDKDF (reference sequence). The CDR3 is made up of 21 amino acids. The germline V and J ends were trimmed by 2 bases and 7 bases, with 33 bases remaining between them. This chain joins TRBV15 and TRBJ1-5; no clear D gene. The sequencing here drew on CD4+ T cells from blood, taken around 49 months after liver transplant. This TCR came from a human patient who received a liver transplant. Some T cells may have come from the graft donor. This CDR3 is CATSRYSLPPSPITAIQPQHF. In DNA form, the CDR3 reads TGTGCCACCAGCAGATATTCCCTACCCCCCAGTCCAATTACGGCCATACAGCCCCAGCATTTT.